Following are 5 T cell receptor beta chains from one sample sequenced in a study of spatial heterogeneity in lung cancer (dated by TCRdb to between 2018 and 2020). Here is what the overall study found, with its caveats: The tumor nonsynonymous mutation count correlated with the number of expanded intratumoral alpha and beta TCRs.

Libraries were built with 5' RACE. Data came from a NextSeq 500. In TCRdb, the public reads were trimmed at Q25 with fastp and aligned with MiXCR, with productive beta chains retained. Under each unique CDR3 protein, matching rows form one entry showing the most common genes and DNA. The sample yields some 5,100 distinct CDR3 sequences; 13% were counted once. Over 15% of the sample comes from the top ten. The intended sense of this specimen's time point label: sample taken at primary tumor resection. No antigen is known for these receptors. The material sequenced was lung tumor tissue, taken at surgery. The receptor set was obtained from a female donor with early-stage non-small cell lung cancer.

This clonotype was detected many times. The gene calls are TRBV12-3 or TRBV12-4 and TRBJ1-2; 9 nucleotides agree with TRBD1. The CDR3 consists of 15 residues. Trimming at V came to 6 bases and at J to 4 bases, leaving 9 bases not matched to a gene. The CDR3 DNA reads as TGTGCCAGCAGCAAAACCGGGACAGGGACCTATGGCTACACCTTC. As protein: CASSKTGTGTYGYTF.

This clonotype counts as medium-sized (0.01 to 0.1%). The chain joins TRBV28 to TRBJ1-4; weak D call: TRBD1 (5 bases). This CDR3 has 14 amino acids. The ends were cut back, 5 bases at V and 7 bases at J, with 14 bases in the middle. Germline V CDR1 and CDR2: MDHEN, SYDVKM. The CDR3 loop is CASSPQGGGEKLFF. The CDR3 bases are TGTGCCAGCAGTCCGCAGGGAGGCGGTGAAAAACTGTTTTTT. Looking up the rest from reference TRBV28 and TRBJ1-4 gives the full variable domain: DVKVTQSSRYLVKRTGEKVFLECVQDMDHENMFWYRQDPGLGLRLIYFSYDVKMKEKGDIPEGYSVSREKKERFSLILESASTNQTSMYLCASSPQGGGEKLFFGSGTQLSVL.

This clonotype was seen repeatedly, ten times or more. The CDR3 DNA sequence: TGTGCCAGCAGTGTGGCAGTCACCGGGGAGCTGTTTTTT. It encodes CASSVAVTGELFF. The chain uses TRBV2 and TRBJ2-2; D is undetermined. The germline gives CDR1 SNHLY, CDR2 FYNNEI. The CDR3 is made up of 13 amino acids. Between the trimmed V and J ends, which lost 4 bases and 4 bases, there was a span of 7 bases.

In this sample, this clonotype is medium-sized. DNA for the CDR3: TGCGCCAGCAGCTTGGTGGCAGGGGGCAGGAACACTGAAGCTTTCTTT. Translation gives CASSLVAGGRNTEAFF. J is TRBJ1-1 and V is TRBV5-1, with 8 nucleotides matching TRBD1. The CDR3 totals 16 residues. From germline, CDR1 is SGHRS and CDR2 YFSETQ. Trimming at V came to 0 bases and at J to 1 base, leaving 5 bases not matched to a gene.

Relative to its sample, this clonotype is large. The chain employs TRBV28 and TRBJ1-2, with unresolved D. The germline CDR1 and CDR2 sequences are MDHEN and SYDVKM. With 3 bases removed from V and 4 bases from J, the gap between germline ends came to 6 bases. The CDR3 extends over 12 amino acids. The CDR3, as DNA: TGTGCCAGCAGTTTTTCCCGCTATGGCTACACCTTC. As protein: CASSFSRYGYTF.